This T cell receptor beta chain was found in a study of blood T cell repertoires in COVID-19. About the study: The United States, Italy and Spain provided the acute and convalescent COVID-19 samples. In each case, the material was cDNA or gDNA derived from T cells, B-cell-depleted T cells, or PBMCs.

Original data processing: For nucleated cells, counts were estimated from reference gene primer amplification. Method: immunoSEQ multiplex PCR; TCRdb's copy keeps in-frame clones and lacks some. V, J and clone size are taken as reported in that table, and D and trimming were inferred from the DNA itself. This table holds about 330,000 clones, roughly 86% found once. Seattle's enrolled individuals joined amid active infection and were then monitored longitudinally. The CDR3 extends over 14 amino acids. The rearrangement uses TRBV21-1 and TRBJ1-2. TRBV21-1 is a documented pseudogene. The sequence derives from a man aged 25 to 45 with COVID-19, enrolled during active disease. Sequences were obtained from peripheral blood. The CDR3 reads CALPIGRYDYGYTF. The CDR3 DNA sequence: TGTGCCTTACCAATAGGGAGATACGATTATGGCTACACCTTC.